This T cell receptor beta chain was sequenced in a study of blood T cell repertoires in COVID-19. Study details: The analysed material was cDNA or gDNA that came from T cells, B-cell-depleted T cells, or PBMCs.

V was pared by 2 bases and J by 0 bases, with 6 bases of the junction left unmatched. The CDR3 has 18 amino acids. Per germline, CDR1 SGHRS and CDR2 YFSETQ. Assay used: immunoSEQ multiplex PCR; TCRdb lists only in-frame clones, some missing. Of more than 250,000 clones detected, 70% to 90% appear once; the ten largest clones hold 5% to 6.5%. The sequenced sample consisted of peripheral blood. The receptor was derived from a man in his fifties with active or convalescent COVID-19. V gene TRBV5-1 combines with J gene TRBJ2-1, with 12 nucleotides matching TRBD2. Written as DNA, the CDR3 is TGCGCCAGCAGCTTACCGGGACTAGCGGGCAACTCCTACAATGAGCAGTTCTTC. Translated, it gives CASSLPGLAGNSYNEQFF. Looking up the rest from reference TRBV5-1 and TRBJ2-1 gives the full variable domain: KAGVTQTPRYLIKTRGQQVTLSCSPISGHRSVSWYQQTPGQGLQFLFEYFSETQRNKGNFPGRFSGRQFSNSRSEMNVSTLELGDSALYLCASSLPGLAGNSYNEQFFGPGTRLTVL.